Listed below are T cell receptor beta chains from one sample, sequenced in a study of blood T cell repertoires in COVID-19. Data came from immunoSEQ multiplex PCR; TCRdb stores just in-frame clones and leaves some out. The sample consists of a few hundred thousand clones, 85% of them appearing once. The sample consisted of PBMCs or T cells enriched from blood (not recorded which). The receptors shown here come from a man between 40 and 49 years old who had recovered from COVID-19. Each CDR3 is given with its conserved first and last residue. The D gene is left open where the match is weak. Clone size is stated in some rows and not others, as once, few, many or a class when expanded.

>TRBD1|.|TRBV6-5|TRBJ2-7
TGTGCCAGTGGACAGGGGGCAGCCGAGGGAAACGAGCAGTACTTC
CASGQGAAEGNEQYF
>.|.|TRBV6-1|TRBJ2-5
TGTGCCAGCAGTGAAGGCCTACTCCAAGAGACCCAGTACTTC
CASSEGLLQETQYF
>TRBD1|.|TRBV7-3|TRBJ1-1
TGTGCCAGCAGCTTAACAGGTTTGGGACAGGGTCTCACTGAAGCTTTCTTT
CASSLTGLGQGLTEAFF
>TRBD1|.|TRBV11-2|TRBJ2-5
TGTGCCAGCAGCTCTTACAGGGGGGTACAAGAGACCCAGTACTTC
CASSSYRGVQETQYF
>TRBD1|.|TRBV18|TRBJ1-1
TGTGCCAGCTCATCTGACAGGGTTGGAACTGAAGCTTTCTTT
CASSSDRVGTEAFF
>TRBD1|.|TRBV7-3|TRBJ1-1
TGTGCCAGCAGCCCGACAGGGGGCACTGAAGCTTTCTTT
CASSPTGGTEAFF
>TRBD2|once|TRBV5-1|TRBJ2-7
TGCGCCAGCAGCTCGGGTGGGACTAGCGGTGGGTACGAGCAGTACTTC
CASSSGGTSGGYEQYF
>TRBD2|.|TRBV18|TRBJ2-7
TGTGCCAGCTCACCGAGCTGGGGACTAGCGGGAGGGTCCCCCGTTTACGAGCAGTACTTC
CASSPSWGLAGGSPVYEQYF
>TRBD1|once|TRBV5-5|TRBJ2-3
TGTGCCAGCAGCCCAACCGGGACAGCCACAGATACGCAGTATTTT
CASSPTGTATDTQYF
>TRBD1|.|TRBV7-3|TRBJ2-3
TGTGCCAGCAGCCCCCAGGGGGCCACAGATACGCAGTATTTT
CASSPQGATDTQYF
>TRBD1|.|TRBV7-9|TRBJ2-3
TGTGCCAGCAGCTCCCAGGGACAGCCAGATACGCAGTATTTT
CASSSQGQPDTQYF
>.|.|TRBV2|TRBJ2-1
TGTGCCAGCAGGGTAGCGGCTGACAATGAGCAGTTCTTC
CASRVAADNEQFF
>TRBD1|.|TRBV11-3|TRBJ2-7
TGTGCCAGCAGCTTGTCGACAGGGGGCGAGCAGTACTTC
CASSLSTGGEQYF
>TRBD2|once|TRBV13|TRBJ2-7
TGTGCCAGCAGCTTGCAGCGGGAGGGCCCGTCCTACGAGCAGTACTTC
CASSLQREGPSYEQYF
>.|.|TRBV7-9|TRBJ1-6
TGTGCCAGCAGCTTAGACCGGGATTCACCCCTCCACTTT
CASSLDRDSPLHF
>.|.|TRBV28|TRBJ2-1
TGTGCCAGCAGTTTAAGACAGGGAGGTAATGAGCAGTTCTTC
CASSLRQGGNEQFF
>TRBD1|.|TRBV5-1|TRBJ2-7
TGCGCCAGCAGCCACCCGGGACAGAAAGTTTACGAGCAGTACTTC
CASSHPGQKVYEQYF
>.|.|TRBV3-1/TRBV3-2|TRBJ1-5
TGTGCCAGCAGCCAAACGGGGGAAAATCAGCCCCAGCATTTT
CASSQTGENQPQHF
>.|.|TRBV11-2|TRBJ2-7
TGTGCCAGCAGCCCTCGCCAGGGGCCGTCCTACGAGCAGTACTTC
CASSPRQGPSYEQYF
>TRBD2|.|TRBV4-3|TRBJ2-1
TGCGCCAGCAGCCGACTAGCGGCCTCCTACAATGAGCAGTTCTTC
CASSRLAASYNEQFF
>TRBD1|.|TRBV10-3|TRBJ2-7
TGTGCCATTTCCCGGGCAGACAGGGGGCCGACTTCTTACGAGCAGTACTTC
CAISRADRGPTSYEQYF
>TRBD1|.|TRBV9|TRBJ1-4
TGTGCCAGCAGCGCCGGGACAGGGCTTGCGGAACTGTTTTTT
CASSAGTGLAELFF